The present T cell receptor beta chain was sequenced within a study of monozygotic twins with inflammatory bowel disease. The CDR3 totals 16 residues. Germline loops: CDR1 KGHSH, CDR2 LQKENI. TCRdb re-analyzed the 5' RACE reads; it lists each CDR3 protein once, without DNA. The sample includes approximately 400,000 distinct CDR3 sequences. The sequenced sample consisted of blood. The chain carries TRBV18 and TRBJ2-3. The source is a human donor with ulcerative colitis or Crohn's disease, or a healthy co-twin of an affected twin (not recorded which). CDR3 loop: CASSPYQKTSTDTQYF.